The 10 T cell receptor beta chains below all came from one sample that was sequenced in a study of cytomegalovirus exposure and HLA in healthy donors. Primers for the PCR totalled 60 Vbeta and 13 Jbeta. Using immunoSEQ multiplex PCR, the repertoire was profiled, and TCRdb retains in-frame clones only, with some absent. The sample includes about 83,000 clones, roughly four fifths of them seen just once. The sample taken for sequencing was PBMCs. The source of these receptors is a woman in her 30s in good health and CMV-seronegative.

In nucleotides, the CDR3 is TGTGCCAGCGGTGGGGCAGGGATGAATAATTCACCCCTCCACTTT. This translates into CASGGAGMNNSPLHF. V gene TRBV2 combines with J gene TRBJ1-6; D possibly corresponds to TRBD1 (5 bases). V was cut by 8 bases and J by 5 bases, with 16 bases left in between. There are 15 residues in the CDR3. Germline V gene data show CDR1 as SNHLY and CDR2 as FYNNEI.

The chain is built from TRBV4-1 and TRBJ2-1; D gene uncertain. The germline V gene encodes CDR1 MGHRA and CDR2 YSYEKL. The V gene lost 4 bases and the J gene lost 3 bases, with 16 bases spanning the gap. The CDR3 length is 16 residues. Written as DNA, the CDR3 is TGCGCCAGCAGCCTTCTGGTCGGGTCTGGCTACAATGAGCAGTTCTTC. As protein: CASSLLVGSGYNEQFF.

This rearrangement joins TRBV20-1 to TRBJ2-5; D unresolved. V gave up 6 bases and J gave up 3 bases, with 8 bases separating them. Per germline, CDR1 DFQATT and CDR2 SNEGSKA (reference sequence). The CDR3 covers 11 residues. The CDR3 sequence: CSAVREETQYF. In DNA form, the CDR3 reads TGCAGTGCCGTACGAGAAGAGACCCAGTACTTC.

This sequence joins TRBV27 and TRBJ2-7; 9 nucleotides agree with TRBD1. CDR1 is MNHEY, CDR2 SMNVEV, per germline (reference sequence). J gave up 6 bases and V 8 bases, and 11 bases lay outside the gene matches. The CDR3 has 14 residues. The CDR3 DNA follows: TGTGCCAGCGGAGGTTGGGACAGGGTGGGCGAGCAGTACTTC. Protein sequence: CASGGWDRVGEQYF.

The chain links TRBV5-1 to TRBJ1-3; 8 bases match TRBD1. Germline assignment: CDR1 SGHRS and CDR2 YFSETQ. V trimming: 0 bases; J trimming: 0 bases; junction bases outside the gene matches: 2. This CDR3 has 16 residues. The CDR3 spells CASSLGDRPSGNTIYF. In DNA form, the CDR3 reads TGCGCCAGCAGCTTGGGGGACAGGCCCTCTGGAAACACCATATATTTT.

The rearrangement joins TRBV7-8 to TRBJ2-2; 11 nucleotides agree with TRBD1. The CDR3 has 17 amino acids. J lost 6 bases, V lost 5 bases, and 11 bases had no gene match. Germline lookup yields CDR1 SGHVS and CDR2 FQNEAQ. The CDR3 is CASSPGQGAVKAGELFF. For the CDR3, the DNA is TGTGCCAGCAGCCCAGGACAGGGGGCGGTTAAAGCCGGGGAGCTGTTTTTT.

The rearrangement joins TRBV5-1 to TRBJ2-7, with D maybe TRBD2 (5 bases). The CDR3 length is 13 residues. The ends were cut back, 1 base at V and 6 bases at J, with 11 bases in the middle. In germline, CDR1 is SGHRS, CDR2 YFSETQ. DNA of the CDR3: TGCGCCAGCAGCTTGACTAGTGGGGTCGAGCAGTACTTC. Its protein product is CASSLTSGVEQYF.

The rearrangement links TRBV13 to TRBJ2-7, with TRBD1 matching over 12 bases. Germline CDR1 and CDR2: PRHDT and FYEKMQ (reference sequence). Trimming took 5 bases from V and 4 from J; bases not matched to a gene: 9. This CDR3 contains 16 residues. CDR3 sequence (DNA): TGTGCCAGCAGCCCCCGGGACAGGGGGCCTTTTTACGAGCAGTACTTC. This gives the protein CASSPRDRGPFYEQYF.

This clone showed up just a few times. V and J are TRBV7-8 and TRBJ1-1; 7 nucleotides match TRBD1. The trim removed 2 bases at V and 6 bases at J, leaving 9 bases unmatched. The CDR3 has 15 residues. The V gene's germline CDR1 is SGHVS and CDR2 FQNEAQ. CDR3 residues: CASSLLNRGLAEAFF. Written as DNA, the CDR3 is TGTGCCAGCAGCTTATTGAATAGGGGGCTCGCTGAAGCTTTCTTT.

The gene calls are TRBV7-6 and TRBJ2-7; a weak D match, TRBD2 (5 bases). The CDR3 covers 13 residues. Germline loops: CDR1 SGHVS, CDR2 FNYEAQ. V was clipped by 5 bases and J by 3 bases, with 11 bases between them. CDR3 in amino acids: CASSPRTGYEQYF. The CDR3 region has the DNA TGTGCCAGCAGCCCCCGGACTGGCTACGAGCAGTACTTC.